These 26 T cell receptor beta chains share one sample of origin, sequenced in a study of cytomegalovirus exposure and HLA in healthy donors. Both 60 Vbeta primers and 13 Jbeta primers went into the PCR. Assay: immunoSEQ multiplex PCR; the TCRdb copy retains only in-frame clones and omits some. The sample gives 150,000 to 200,000 clones, roughly 78% of which show up once; roughly 4.5% is in the top ten. Material: PBMCs. The receptor source for this set is a woman in her twenties or thirties in good health and CMV-seropositive.

This chain links TRBV9 with TRBJ2-4, with D maybe TRBD1 (5 bases). This CDR3 has 15 amino acids. CDR1 is SGDLS, CDR2 YYNGEE, per germline. The V end lost 4 bases, the J end lost 0 bases, and 11 bases lay between the germline ends. CDR3 coding DNA: TGTGCCAGCAGCCCCCGCAGGGAAGCCAAAAACATTCAGTACTTC. Amino acids: CASSPRREAKNIQYF.

The V call is TRBV2, the J call TRBJ2-5; D call uncertain. This CDR3 is built from 13 residues. The germline V gene encodes CDR1 SNHLY and CDR2 FYNNEI. Trimming left V 3 bases short and J 2 bases short, with 7 bases between. This CDR3 reads CASSEVRQETQYF. The CDR3 DNA reads TGTGCCAGCAGTGAGGTCAGACAAGAGACCCAGTACTTC.

Only a few counts were recorded for this clone. The chain is built from TRBV10-3 and TRBJ1-2, with D perhaps matching TRBD1 (5 bases). In germline, CDR1 is ENHRY, CDR2 SYGVKD. The CDR3 is 14 residues long. V was shortened by 3 bases and J by 8 bases, with 16 bases between the two germline ends. The CDR3 region has the DNA TGTGCCATCAGTGAAGTAAGGGGTGGCGGCGGCTACACCTTC. Its protein product is CAISEVRGGGGYTF.

This clone was detected only a few times. This rearrangement joins TRBV19 to TRBJ1-5; TRBD1 agrees at 9 bases. The V and J ends lost 5 bases and 2 bases, in that order; junction bases with no gene match: 7. The CDR3 extends over 16 amino acids. CDR1 LNHDA and CDR2 SQIVND come from the germline V gene (reference sequence). The CDR3 DNA reads as TGTGCCAGTAGTGCGACGGGACAGGGAGGCAATCAGCCCCAGCATTTT. This gives the protein CASSATGQGGNQPQHF.

The chain recombines TRBV27 with TRBJ2-7; 8 nucleotides line up with TRBD2. Germline V gene lookup returns CDR1 MNHEY and CDR2 SMNVEV (reference sequence). Unmatched junction bases numbered 10, after V lost 5 bases and J lost 1 base. The CDR3 is made up of 16 amino acids. CDR3 loop: CASSTGGGIRSYEQYF. CDR3 in DNA: TGTGCCAGCAGTACCGGGGGGGGTATTCGATCCTACGAGCAGTACTTC.

The V and J genes are TRBV4-3 and TRBJ1-2; D possibly corresponds to TRBD1 (5 bases). Trimming pared 3 bases from V and 3 bases from J, leaving 11 bases between. The CDR3 runs to 14 residues. The V gene's germline CDR1 is LGHNA and CDR2 YSLEER. DNA for the CDR3: TGCGCCAGCAGCCAGCAGGGTTACGACTATGGCTACACCTTC. It codes for CASSQQGYDYGYTF.

The chain uses TRBV7-8 and TRBJ2-5; perhaps TRBD2 as D (6 bases). Trimming cost V 1 base and J 5 bases, with 17 bases left between them. The CDR3 is 16 residues long. CDR1 is SGHVS and CDR2 is FQNEAQ in the germline V gene. In DNA, the CDR3 is TGTGCCAGCAGCTTAGGGCCTTTAGCGGTAGGGGAGACCCAGTACTTC. The encoded protein is CASSLGPLAVGETQYF. The whole variable domain, filled in from reference TRBV7-8 and TRBJ2-5, reads GAGVSQSPRYKVAKRGQDVALRCDPISGHVSLFWYQQALGQGPEFLTYFQNEAQLDKSGLPSDRFFAERPEGSVSTLKIQRTQQEDSAVYLCASSLGPLAVGETQYFGPGTRLLVL.

The chain is built from TRBV4-1 and TRBJ2-7, with D possibly matching TRBD1 (6 bases). CDR3 size: 17 residues. Germline values: CDR1 MGHRA, CDR2 YSYEKL. Trimming took 0 bases from V and 6 from J, leaving 21 bases between them. Written as DNA, the CDR3 is TGCGCCAGCAGCCAAGATTCAGGGGCACTCTCTTTTTTCGAGCAGTACTTC. It is translated as CASSQDSGALSFFEQYF.

On this clone itself: The junction differs from germline at one of its ends, possibly a read error. The chain uses TRBV5-1 and TRBJ1-1; the match to TRBD1 covers 7 bases. The length of the CDR3 is 15 residues. Germline-derived CDR1 and CDR2 are SGHRS and YFSETQ. The CDR3 protein is CAGSLAQGVRTEAFF. CDR3 nucleotide sequence: TGCGCCGGCAGCTTGGCCCAGGGGGTCCGGACTGAAGCTTTCTTT.

The V call is TRBV7-9, the J call TRBJ1-1; TRBD1 is a possible D gene (5 bases). Per the germline V gene, CDR1 is SEHNR and CDR2 is FQNEAQ (reference sequence). The V and J ends lost 2 bases and 11 bases respectively, with 12 bases between them. The CDR3 sequence is 12 residues long. The CDR3 region has the DNA TGTGCCAGCAGCTTATCGCTGGGGCCGGCTTTCTTT. Protein product: CASSLSLGPAFF.

This chain connects TRBV23-1 to TRBJ2-7; TRBD1 matches at 7 bases. TRBV23-1 is an ORF for which the function is uncertain. Trimming removed 0 bases from V and 5 bases from J; junction bases left unmatched: 1. The CDR3 runs to 13 residues. The CDR3 region has the DNA TGCGCCAGCAGTCAATCCGGGACAGACGAGCAGTACTTC. Encoded protein: CASSQSGTDEQYF.

The genes are TRBV7-9 and TRBJ2-7; no firm D call. The germline V gene encodes CDR1 SEHNR and CDR2 FQNEAQ (reference sequence). V lost 1 base and J lost 3, with 7 bases in between. CDR3 size: 13 residues. The CDR3: CASSLVVSYEQYF. CDR3 nucleotides: TGTGCCAGCAGCTTAGTCGTCAGCTACGAGCAGTACTTC.

This clone has a handful of counts. This rearrangement joins TRBV4-3 to TRBJ1-2; 7 bases align to TRBD1. Germline V CDR1 and CDR2: LGHNA, YSLEER. Unmatched junction bases numbered 11, after V lost 0 bases and J lost 4 bases. The CDR3 covers 17 residues. The CDR3 protein is CASSQEVRTGALYGYTF. CDR3 bases: TGCGCCAGCAGCCAAGAAGTGAGGACAGGTGCCCTCTATGGCTACACCTTC.

The chain recombines TRBV6-1 with TRBJ2-1; 14 bases are a match to TRBD2. This CDR3 is 14 amino acids long. Germline CDR1 is MNHNS and CDR2 is SASEGT. V was clipped by 7 bases and J by 8 bases; unmatched bases: 4. The CDR3 region is CASILGLAGDEQFF. CDR3 coding DNA: TGTGCCAGCATTCTGGGACTAGCGGGAGATGAGCAGTTCTTC.

The chain links TRBV18 to TRBJ1-1; 7 bases map to TRBD1. The CDR3 runs 14 residues. Germline V CDR1 and CDR2: KGHSH, LQKENI. With V trimmed by 3 bases and J by 6 bases, 7 bases remained unmatched. CDR3 sequence: CASSPRQGSAEAFF. As DNA, the CDR3 is TGTGCCAGCTCACCCAGACAGGGAAGTGCTGAAGCTTTCTTT.

The J gene is TRBJ2-7, the V gene TRBV4-1; no firm D call. Germline V gene data show CDR1 as MGHRA and CDR2 as YSYEKL. The CDR3 sequence is 11 residues long. Between the trimmed V and J ends, which lost 3 bases and 5 bases, there was a span of 5 bases. This chain's CDR3 is CASSQQNEQYF. CDR3 bases: TGCGCCAGCAGCCAGCAGAACGAGCAGTACTTC.

CDR3 DNA: TGCGCCAGCAGTGAGGAACCCCGGTCCGAGCAGTACTTC. Translated: CASSEEPRSEQYF. The V and J genes are TRBV10-2 and TRBJ2-7; D is unresolved. V was trimmed by 2 bases and J by 6 bases, leaving 11 bases between them. CDR3 length equals 13 residues. Germline V gene data show CDR1 as WSHSY and CDR2 as SAAADI.

The chain recombines TRBV6-1 with TRBJ2-3, with 8 bases lining up with TRBD1. The V gene end was trimmed by 5 bases and the J gene end by 3 bases; junction bases not matched to a gene: 4. Germline V gene lookup returns CDR1 MNHNS and CDR2 SASEGT. There are 14 residues in the CDR3. CDR3: CASSTGGGTDTQYF. The DNA of the CDR3 is TGTGCCAGCAGTACAGGGGGTGGGACAGATACGCAGTATTTT.

V is TRBV13 and J is TRBJ2-1, with 12 bases identical to TRBD2. J lost 7 bases, V lost 5 bases, and 9 bases had no gene match. The CDR3 has 16 residues. The germline V gene encodes CDR1 PRHDT and CDR2 FYEKMQ (reference sequence). Written as DNA, the CDR3 is TGTGCCAGCAGCACCCTGACTAGCGGGAGTCGTAATGAGCAGTTCTTC. Translating gives CASSTLTSGSRNEQFF.

The chain carries TRBV29-1 and TRBJ2-7; 8 bases line up with TRBD1. Trimming removed 6 bases from V and 1 base from J; junction bases left unmatched: 8. From germline, CDR1 is SQVTM and CDR2 ANQGSEA. The CDR3 length is 14 residues. The CDR3 sequence: CSVAGQGRSYEQYF. DNA of the CDR3: TGCAGCGTAGCCGGACAGGGTCGTTCCTACGAGCAGTACTTC.

The genes are TRBV5-1 and TRBJ2-7; 7 bases fit TRBD2. V dropped 3 bases and J dropped 3; count of bases not matched to a gene: 3. This CDR3 contains 13 residues. Germline V lookup: CDR1 SGHRS, CDR2 YFSETQ. This chain's CDR3 is CASSSASGYEQYF. As DNA, the CDR3 is TGCGCCAGCAGCTCTGCTAGCGGCTACGAGCAGTACTTC.

The chain couples TRBV19 to TRBJ1-5, with 7 bases lining up with TRBD1. CDR3 length: 16 amino acids. The germline gives CDR1 LNHDA, CDR2 SQIVND (reference sequence). Germline trimming cut 2 bases from V and 1 base from J; bases unmatched to any gene: 5. CDR3 residues: CASSIRRGLSNQPQHF. In nucleotides, the CDR3 is TGTGCCAGTAGTATAAGGAGGGGGCTAAGCAATCAGCCCCAGCATTTT.

This sequence joins TRBV7-2 and TRBJ2-5, with a tentative D call TRBD2 (5 bases). Trimming took off 2 bases at V and 3 bases at J, with 10 bases between the two ends. CDR3 size: 14 residues. The germline V gene has CDR1 SGHTA and CDR2 FQGNSA. DNA for the CDR3: TGTGCCAGCAGCTTAAAGTCGGGGAAAGAGACCCAGTACTTC. It encodes CASSLKSGKETQYF.

The chain is built from TRBV19 and TRBJ1-4; no reliable D call. The CDR3 runs to 14 residues. V was shortened by 5 bases and J by 7 bases, with 14 bases between the two germline ends. CDR1 is LNHDA and CDR2 is SQIVND in the germline V gene (reference sequence). CDR3: CASSPGVPGEKLFF. CDR3 nucleotides: TGTGCCAGTAGTCCCGGGGTGCCTGGTGAAAAACTGTTTTTT.

J is TRBJ2-7 and V is TRBV6-1; 7 bases fit TRBD2. CDR3 length equals 14 residues. Germline V gene lookup returns CDR1 MNHNS and CDR2 SASEGT. V lost 6 bases, J lost 6 bases, and 11 bases stayed unmatched. CDR3 sequence: CASRREGPRAEQYF. The CDR3 nucleotides are TGTGCCAGCAGGAGGGAGGGCCCCAGAGCCGAGCAGTACTTC.

This clone has only one observation. CDR3 region: CASSQDLSGVRYEQYF. Here the CDR3 DNA reads TGCGCCAGCAGCCAAGATCTCTCAGGGGTCAGGTACGAGCAGTACTTC. The chain has TRBV4-1 and TRBJ2-7; D is possibly TRBD1 (6 bases). With 0 bases removed from V and 4 bases from J, the gap between germline ends came to 16 bases. There are 16 residues in the CDR3. From germline, CDR1 is MGHRA and CDR2 YSYEKL.